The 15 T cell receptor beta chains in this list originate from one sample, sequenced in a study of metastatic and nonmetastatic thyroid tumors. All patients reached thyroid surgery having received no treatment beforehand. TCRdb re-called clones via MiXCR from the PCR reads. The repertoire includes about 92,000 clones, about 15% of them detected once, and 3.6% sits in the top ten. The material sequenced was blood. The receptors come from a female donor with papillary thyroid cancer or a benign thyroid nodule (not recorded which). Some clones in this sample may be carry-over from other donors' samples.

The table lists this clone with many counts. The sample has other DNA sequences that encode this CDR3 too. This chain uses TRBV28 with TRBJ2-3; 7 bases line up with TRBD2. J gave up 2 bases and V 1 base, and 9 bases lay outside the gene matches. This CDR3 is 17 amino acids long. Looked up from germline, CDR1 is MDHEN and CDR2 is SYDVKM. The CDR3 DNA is TGTGCCAGCAGTTTATCACGGCGCGGGGGACCCACAGATACGCAGTATTTT. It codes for CASSLSRRGGPTDTQYF. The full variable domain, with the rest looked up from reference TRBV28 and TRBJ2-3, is DVKVTQSSRYLVKRTGEKVFLECVQDMDHENMFWYRQDPGLGLRLIYFSYDVKMKEKGDIPEGYSVSREKKERFSLILESASTNQTSMYLCASSLSRRGGPTDTQYFGPGTRLTVL.

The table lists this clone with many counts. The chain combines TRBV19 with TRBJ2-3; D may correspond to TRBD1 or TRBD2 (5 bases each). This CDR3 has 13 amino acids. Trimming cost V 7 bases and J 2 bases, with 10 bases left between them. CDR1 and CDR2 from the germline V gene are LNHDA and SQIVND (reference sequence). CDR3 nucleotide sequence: TGTGCCAGTACCGGGGCAGCCACAGATACGCAGTATTTT. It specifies CASTGAATDTQYF.

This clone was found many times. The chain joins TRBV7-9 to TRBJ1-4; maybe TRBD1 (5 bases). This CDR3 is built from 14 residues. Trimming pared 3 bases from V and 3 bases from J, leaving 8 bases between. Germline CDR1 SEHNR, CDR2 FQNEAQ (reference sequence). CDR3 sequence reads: CASSFGGANEKLFF. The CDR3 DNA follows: TGTGCCAGCAGCTTCGGGGGGGCTAATGAAAAACTGTTTTTT.

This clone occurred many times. The CDR3 here is CASGGSGHRTDTQYF. Here the CDR3 DNA reads TGTGCCAGCGGGGGTTCGGGACATCGGACAGATACGCAGTATTTT. The genes are TRBV7-3 and TRBJ2-3; possible D gene TRBD1, 6 bases. Germline CDR1 is SGHTA and CDR2 is FQGTGA. The CDR3 runs 15 residues. V was trimmed by 8 bases and J by 3 bases, leaving 18 bases between them.

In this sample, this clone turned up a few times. CDR3 residues: CASSYSILRTGGYQPQHF. The CDR3 DNA reads TGTGCCAGCAGTTACTCGATTTTGAGGACAGGTGGTTATCAGCCCCAGCATTTT. J is TRBJ1-5 and V is TRBV6-2 or TRBV6-3; 7 bases line up with TRBD1. The CDR3 runs 18 residues. Trimming at V came to 0 bases and at J to 5 bases, leaving 13 bases not matched to a gene. Per the germline V gene, CDR1 is MNHEY and CDR2 is SVGEGT.

DNA of the CDR3: TGTGCCAGCAGTCGTAGCGGGACGGGCTACGAGCAGTACTTC. This encodes CASSRSGTGYEQYF. This chain joins TRBV28 and TRBJ2-7, with 8 nucleotides matching TRBD2. The CDR3 has 14 amino acids. Germline values: CDR1 MDHEN, CDR2 SYDVKM. V dropped 5 bases and J dropped 3; count of bases not matched to a gene: 6.

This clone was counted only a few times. In nucleotides, the CDR3 is TGTGCCAGCAGCACGGACAGGCGGGTTCTTTCACCCCTCCACTTT. Protein sequence: CASSTDRRVLSPLHF. This sequence joins TRBV5-4 and TRBJ1-6, with 7 bases lining up with TRBD1. The CDR3 covers 15 residues. Germline values: CDR1 SGHNT, CDR2 YYREEE (reference sequence). V shed 4 bases and J 9 bases; nucleotides not matched to a gene: 10.

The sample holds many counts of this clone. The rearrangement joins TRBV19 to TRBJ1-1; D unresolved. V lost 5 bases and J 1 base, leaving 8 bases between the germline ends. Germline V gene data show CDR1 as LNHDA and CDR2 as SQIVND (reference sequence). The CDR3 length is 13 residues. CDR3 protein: CASSRTQNTEAFF. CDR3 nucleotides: TGTGCCAGTAGTCGTACCCAGAACACTGAAGCTTTCTTT.

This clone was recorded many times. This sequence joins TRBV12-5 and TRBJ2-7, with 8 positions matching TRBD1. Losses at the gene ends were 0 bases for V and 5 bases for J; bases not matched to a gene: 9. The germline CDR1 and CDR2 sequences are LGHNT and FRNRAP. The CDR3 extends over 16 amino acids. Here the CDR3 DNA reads TGTGCTAGTGGTTTGGTAACTCCAGGGGGCAAGAACGAGCAGTACTTC. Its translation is CASGLVTPGGKNEQYF. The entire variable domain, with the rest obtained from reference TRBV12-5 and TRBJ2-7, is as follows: DARVTQTPRHKVTEMGQEVTMRCQPILGHNTVFWYRQTMMQGLELLAYFRNRAPLDDSGMPKDRFSAEMPDATLATLKIQPSEPRDSAVYFCASGLVTPGGKNEQYFGPGTRLTVT.

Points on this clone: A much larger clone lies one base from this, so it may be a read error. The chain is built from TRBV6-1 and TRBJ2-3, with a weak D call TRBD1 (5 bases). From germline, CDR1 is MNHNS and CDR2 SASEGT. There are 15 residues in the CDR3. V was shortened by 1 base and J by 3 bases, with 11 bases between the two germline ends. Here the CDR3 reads CASSEEGFVTDTQYF. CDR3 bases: TGTGCCAGCAGTGAAGAGGGGTTTGTTACAGATACGCAGTATTTT.

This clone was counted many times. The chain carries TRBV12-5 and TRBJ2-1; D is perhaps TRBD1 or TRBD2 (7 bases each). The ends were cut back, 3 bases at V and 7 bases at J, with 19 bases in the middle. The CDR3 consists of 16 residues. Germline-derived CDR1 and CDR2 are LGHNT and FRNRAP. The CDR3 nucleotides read TGTGCTAGTGGTTTCGTTAAGGGGGCGCGGGAGAATGAGCAGTTCTTC. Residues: CASGFVKGARENEQFF.

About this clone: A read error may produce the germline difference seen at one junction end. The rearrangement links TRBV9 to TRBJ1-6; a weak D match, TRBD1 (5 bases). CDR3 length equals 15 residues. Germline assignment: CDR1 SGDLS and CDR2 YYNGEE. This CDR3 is CASREALWGDSPLHF. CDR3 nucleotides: TGTGCCAGCAGAGAGGCCCTATGGGGGGATTCACCCCTACACTTT. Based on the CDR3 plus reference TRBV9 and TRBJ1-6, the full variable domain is DSGVTQTPKHLITATGQRVTLRCSPRSGDLSVYWYQQSLDQGLQFLIQYYNGEERAKGNILERFSAQQFPDLHSELNLSSLELGDSALYFCASREALWGDSPLHFGNGTRLTVT.

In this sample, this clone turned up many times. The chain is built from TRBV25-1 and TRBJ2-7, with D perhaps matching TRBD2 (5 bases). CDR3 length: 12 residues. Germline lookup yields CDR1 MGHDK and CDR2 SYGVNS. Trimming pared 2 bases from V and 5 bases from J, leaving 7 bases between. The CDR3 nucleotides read TGTGCCAGCAGTGAAACCGGGAACGAGCAGTACTTC. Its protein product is CASSETGNEQYF.

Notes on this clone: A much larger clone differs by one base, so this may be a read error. The CDR3 nucleotides read TGTGCCAGCAGCCAAGGTTTCCCCGGGACAGGTCACACTGAAGCTTTCTTT. This codes for CASSQGFPGTGHTEAFF. The chain is built from TRBV3-1 and TRBJ1-1; 8 nucleotides match TRBD1. The V and J ends lost 1 base and 3 bases, in that order; junction bases with no gene match: 10. CDR3 size: 17 residues. Germline assignment: CDR1 LGHDT and CDR2 YNNKEL (reference sequence).

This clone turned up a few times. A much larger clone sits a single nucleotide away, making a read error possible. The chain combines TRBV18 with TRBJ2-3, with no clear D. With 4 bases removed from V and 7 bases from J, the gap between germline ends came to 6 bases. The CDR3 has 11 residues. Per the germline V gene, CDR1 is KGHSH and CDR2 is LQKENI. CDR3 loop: CASSLSYTQYF. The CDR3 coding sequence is TGTGCCAGCTCACTGTCATATACGCAGTATTTT.